Listed below are T cell receptor beta chains from one sample, sequenced in a study of T cells in Graves' hyperthyroidism and ophthalmopathy. TCRdb re-derived calls from the multiplex PCR reads in MiXCR, one entry per CDR3 protein. The table has hundreds of thousands of distinct CDR3 sequences, approximately 15% seen once. Sample: blood. The receptor set was obtained from a woman aged 25 to 39 with Graves' hyperthyroidism that later progressed to Graves' ophthalmopathy. Both conserved end residues are part of each CDR3. The order of the fields is CDR3 length, clone size, V gene, J gene, D gene, CDR3 DNA, CDR3 protein. D genes are given only for firm matches. For some rows the clone size is stated as once, few or many, or as a class when expanded; others skip it.

>14|many|TRBV28|TRBJ1-1|NA
TGTGCCAGCAGCCCTAGCCGGGGTAGAGCTGAAGCTTTCTTT
CASSPSRGRAEAFF
>14|many|TRBV12-5|TRBJ2-3|NA
TGTGCTAGTGGTTTGGTAGGGGTTGAAGATACGCAGTATTTT
CASGLVGVEDTQYF
>14|NA|TRBV27|TRBJ2-5|TRBD2
TGTGCCAGCAGTTTAAAACTAGCGGGAGAGACCCAGTACTTC
CASSLKLAGETQYF
>18|NA|TRBV5-5|TRBJ1-6|NA
TGTGCCAGCAGCTCCAACCCGGACAGCCCTCATCATAATTCACCCCTCCACTTT
CASSSNPDSPHHNSPLHF
>15|few|TRBV20-1|TRBJ2-1|TRBD1
TGCAGTGCTTCGTCCACAACAGGGGGCAGGGATGAGCAGTTCTTC
CSASSTTGGRDEQFF
>15|few|TRBV20-1|TRBJ2-5|NA
TGCAGTGCTATCCAAGCGGAGGGGGGGGGCATGGCCCAGTACTTC
CSAIQAEGGGMAQYF
>13|many|TRBV24-1|TRBJ1-1|NA
TGTGCCACCAGTGATTACACGAACACTGAAGCTTTCTTT
CATSDYTNTEAFF
>20|few|TRBV6-4|TRBJ2-1|TRBD2
TGTGCCAGCAGTGACAGGCTAGCGGGAGGGCCCGAAAGCTCCTACAATGAGCAGTTCTTC
CASSDRLAGGPESSYNEQFF
>13|once|TRBV3-1|TRBJ2-5|NA
TGTGCCAGCAGCCAAGGACCCTCTCGGACCCAGTACTTC
CASSQGPSRTQYF
>14|many|TRBV11-2|TRBJ1-2|NA
TGTGCCAGCAGCTTAGAGCCCACCTCCTATGGCTACACCTTC
CASSLEPTSYGYTF
>14|many|TRBV5-1|TRBJ1-1|TRBD1
TGCGCCAGCAGCAGACAGGGAGAGGACACTGAAGCTTTCTTT
CASSRQGEDTEAFF
>11|many|TRBV20-1|TRBJ2-7|NA
TGCAGTGCTAGAGATGAGTACGAGCAGTACTTC
CSARDEYEQYF
>17|many|TRBV7-9|TRBJ2-2|TRBD2
TGTGCCAGCAGCAAAACCGGGACTAGCGGGAGCGCCGGGGAGCTGTTTTTT
CASSKTGTSGSAGELFF
>16|many|TRBV6-1|TRBJ2-1|NA
TGTGCCAGCAACATTCTAGCGCTAAGCTCCTACAATGAGCAGTTCTTC
CASNILALSSYNEQFF
>15|NA|TRBV24-1|TRBJ2-3|NA
TGTGCCACCAGTGAGTCCAGGAGAGACACAGATACGCAGTATTTT
CATSESRRDTDTQYF
>14|NA|TRBV4-1|TRBJ1-3|NA
TGCGCCAGCAGCCAAGTTCCCTCTGGAAACACCATATATTTT
CASSQVPSGNTIYF
>13|few|TRBV19|TRBJ2-1|NA
TGTGCCAGTAGTATTAATTCTGTGGATGAGCAGTTCTTC
CASSINSVDEQFF
>16|few|TRBV5-1|TRBJ1-1|NA
TGCGCCAGCAGCTTGGATAGGGCTTGGGGGAACACTGAAGCTTTCTTT
CASSLDRAWGNTEAFF
>15|many|TRBV28|TRBJ1-6|NA
TGTGCCAGCAGTGGGGGGGACCTCTCAAATTCACCCCTCCACTTT
CASSGGDLSNSPLHF
>13|NA|TRBV10-3|TRBJ1-1|TRBD1
TGTGCCATCGGACAGGGGGCGAACACTGAAGCTTTCTTT
CAIGQGANTEAFF
>17|many|TRBV28|TRBJ2-1|TRBD2
TGTGCCAGCAGTTCTCCTAGCGGGAGAAGTGTTCACAATGAGCAGTTCTTC
CASSSPSGRSVHNEQFF
>14|NA|TRBV4-2|TRBJ2-7|TRBD1
TGTGCCAGCTCAGGGGGCGCCGGGCACTACGAGCAGTACTTC
CASSGGAGHYEQYF
>15|NA|TRBV3-1|TRBJ1-5|TRBD1
TGTGCCAGCAGCGCCGGGACAGGGGAGACTCAGCCCCAGCATTTT
CASSAGTGETQPQHF
>14|many|TRBV28|TRBJ1-2|TRBD1
TGTGCCAGCAGTTCCCCCGGGACAGGGTTTGGCTACACCTTC
CASSSPGTGFGYTF
>17|many|TRBV28|TRBJ2-7|TRBD2
TGTGCCAGCAGCACCATAGGGGAGGGCCGTAACTCCTACGAGCAGTACTTC
CASSTIGEGRNSYEQYF
>14|NA|TRBV11-2|TRBJ2-3|NA
TGTGCTAGCAGCCCGGAGGGTCAGAGAGATACGCAGTATTTT
CASSPEGQRDTQYF
>10|many|TRBV7-9|TRBJ2-7|NA
TGTGCCAGCGGTACAGGGGAGCAGTACTTC
CASGTGEQYF
>12|NA|TRBV29-1|TRBJ1-2|TRBD1
TGCAGCGTTGCTAGCGGACAGGGCGCGCCCACCTTC
CSVASGQGAPTF
>13|few|TRBV27|TRBJ2-2|NA
TGTGCCAGCACCATCTCGGGCACCGGGGAGCTGTTTTTT
CASTISGTGELFF
>15|many|TRBV11-2|TRBJ2-2|TRBD2
TGTGCCAGCAACCTGGGCCTAGCGGGAGGTGGGGAGCTGTTTTTT
CASNLGLAGGGELFF
>16|NA|TRBV25-1|TRBJ1-6|NA
TGTGCCAGCAGTGATGGAGGGCTGGCGGGTTATTCACCCCTCCACTTT
CASSDGGLAGYSPLHF
>16|few|TRBV7-3|TRBJ2-2|NA
TGTGCCAGCAGCGAACCGACGGATAAGGGCACCGGGGAGCTGTTTTTT
CASSEPTDKGTGELFF
>13|NA|TRBV2|TRBJ2-5|NA
TGTGCCAGCAGTGAGGACTTACAAGAGACCCAGTACTTC
CASSEDLQETQYF
>17|NA|TRBV19|TRBJ2-7|NA
TGTGCCAGTGCCCGGGACCATAATACAAAAAACCCGTACGAGCAGTACTTC
CASARDHNTKNPYEQYF
>14|many|TRBV28|TRBJ2-1|NA
TGTGCCAGCAGGTCGGGCCAACCCTACAATGAGCAGTTCTTC
CASRSGQPYNEQFF
>15|NA|TRBV18|TRBJ1-6|NA
TGTGCCAGCTCACCACCGAACGGATGGGACTCACCCCTCCACTTT
CASSPPNGWDSPLHF